Here is one TCR beta chain with its context. Its antigen is currently unknown. This specimen belongs to a study of cytomegalovirus exposure and HLA in healthy donors. Study outcomes and limitations: It was confirmed in vitro that a few of the CMV-associated chains were specific for CMV antigens. Some V segments could not be told apart, so they were left out, TRBV6-2 and TRBV6-3 among them. A later analysis showed that HLA-associated TCR beta chains had undergone more clonal expansion than equally common others.

Losses at the gene ends were 6 bases for V and 4 bases for J; bases not matched to a gene: 5. Germline V gene data show CDR1 as MNHEY and CDR2 as SVGAGI. The CDR3 runs to 13 residues. Researchers ran the PCR with 60 Vbeta and 13 Jbeta primers. Here immunoSEQ multiplex PCR was the method, and the copy in TCRdb shows in-frame clones only, minus some. The profile covers approximately 130,000 clones, with about 80% appearing a single time and less than 2% taken by the ten largest. The clonotype originates from a woman aged 45-60 years in good health and CMV-seronegative. The chain employs TRBV6-5 and TRBJ1-2, with 7 bases fitting TRBD1. Material for sequencing was PBMCs. CDR3 in DNA: TGTGCCAGCAGAGAGACAGGGCCCTATGGCTACACCTTC. This translates into CASRETGPYGYTF.